Below are 3 T cell receptor beta chains sequenced from a single sample in a study of cytomegalovirus exposure and HLA in healthy donors. Only in-frame clones appear in the TCRdb table, and some are missing; sequencing was by immunoSEQ multiplex PCR. Of approximately 220,000 clones in the sample, around four fifths were seen once. The specimen sequenced was PBMCs. These receptors originate from a woman in her 30s in good health and CMV-seropositive.

The rearrangement links TRBV14 to TRBJ1-1; no clear D gene. CDR1 and CDR2 (germline): SGHDN, FVKESK. Trimming left V 3 bases short and J 6 bases short, with 5 bases between. The CDR3 has 11 amino acids. CDR3 in amino acids: CASSHASEAFF. DNA of the CDR3: TGTGCCAGCAGCCATGCTTCTGAAGCTTTCTTT.

The CDR3 loop reads CASSEPGLARSVPSTDTQYF. DNA for the CDR3: TGTGCCAGCAGTGAGCCGGGACTAGCGAGGTCGGTCCCTAGCACAGATACGCAGTATTTT. This chain uses TRBV27 with TRBJ2-3, with 10 nucleotides matching TRBD2. V lost 5 bases, J lost 0 bases, and 17 bases stayed unmatched. Germline-derived CDR1 and CDR2 are MNHEY and SMNVEV (reference sequence). The length of the CDR3 is 20 residues.

The genes are TRBV2 and TRBJ2-5; 8 bases fit TRBD2. CDR1 is SNHLY and CDR2 is FYNNEI in the germline V gene. V shed 6 bases and J 7 bases; nucleotides not matched to a gene: 16. CDR3 length: 16 amino acids. CDR3 sequence (DNA): TGTGCCAGCAGCCCCCTTGGCGGGAGGCCCGAAGGGACCCAGTACTTC. Amino acid sequence: CASSPLGGRPEGTQYF.